Here is one T cell receptor (beta chain) with its context. The CDR3 carries no conserved terminal phenylalanine or tryptophan, so it likely arises from a read error. Germline CDR1 reads MNHEY; CDR2 reads SVGEGT. This CDR3 region has 16 residues. This sample is drawn from a study of tumor and adjacent non-tumor tissue in lung cancer. The template was RNA from unsorted bulk tissue. This non-tumor lung sample came from over 3 cm beyond the tumor edge. TCRbeta libraries were built with three rounds of nested PCR, modified from ARM-PCR. TCRdb recomputed calls from the multiplex PCR reads with MiXCR, one row per CDR3 protein. Here the sample spans roughly 74,000 distinct CDR3 sequences, over 60% being singletons.

V gene TRBV6-2 or TRBV6-3 combines with J gene TRBJ1-6; 11 bases line up with TRBD1. The TCR comes from a man between 65 and 85 years old with non-small cell lung cancer. The sequenced sample was distant non-tumor lung tissue. DNA for the CDR3: TGTGCCAGCAGAACCGGGACAGGGGGATCTAATTCACCTCTCCACGTT. Translating it yields CASRTGTGGSNSPLHV.